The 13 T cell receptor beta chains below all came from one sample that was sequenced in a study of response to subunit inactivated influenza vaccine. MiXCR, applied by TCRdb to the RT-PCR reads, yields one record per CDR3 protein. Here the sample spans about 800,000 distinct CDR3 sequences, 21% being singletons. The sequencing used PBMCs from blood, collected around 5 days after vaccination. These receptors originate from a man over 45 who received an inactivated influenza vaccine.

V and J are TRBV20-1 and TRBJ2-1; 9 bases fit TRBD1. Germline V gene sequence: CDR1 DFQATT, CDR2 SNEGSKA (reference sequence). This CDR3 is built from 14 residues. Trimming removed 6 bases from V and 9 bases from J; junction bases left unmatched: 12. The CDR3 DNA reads TGCAGTGCAACGACCGGGACAGGGATGTTTGAGCAGTTCTTC. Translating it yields CSATTGTGMFEQFF.

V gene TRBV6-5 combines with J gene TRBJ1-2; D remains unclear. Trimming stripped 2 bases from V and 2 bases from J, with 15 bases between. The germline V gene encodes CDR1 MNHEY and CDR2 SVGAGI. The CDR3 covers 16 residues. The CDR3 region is CASSYGIGEQNYGYTF. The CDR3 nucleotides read TGTGCCAGCAGTTACGGTATCGGGGAACAGAACTATGGCTACACCTTC.

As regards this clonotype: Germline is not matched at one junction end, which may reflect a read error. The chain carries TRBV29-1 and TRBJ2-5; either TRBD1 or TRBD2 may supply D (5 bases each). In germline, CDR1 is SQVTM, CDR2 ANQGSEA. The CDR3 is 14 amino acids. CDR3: CSVEDLGPQGTQYF. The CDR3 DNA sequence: TGCAGCGTTGAAGATCTGGGACCCCAAGGGACCCAGTACTTC. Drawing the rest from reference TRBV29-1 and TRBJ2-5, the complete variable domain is SAVISQKPSRDICQRGTSLTIQCQVDSQVTMMFWYRQQPGQSLTLIATANQGSEATYESGFVIDKFPISRPNLTFSTLTVSNMSPEDSSIYLCSVEDLGPQGTQYFGPGTRLLVL.

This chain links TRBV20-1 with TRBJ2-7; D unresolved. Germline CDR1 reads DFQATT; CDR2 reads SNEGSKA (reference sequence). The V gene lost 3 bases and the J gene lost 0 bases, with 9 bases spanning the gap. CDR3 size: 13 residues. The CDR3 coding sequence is TGCAGTGCTAGGCTCTGGAGCTCCTACGAGCAGTACTTC. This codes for CSARLWSSYEQYF.

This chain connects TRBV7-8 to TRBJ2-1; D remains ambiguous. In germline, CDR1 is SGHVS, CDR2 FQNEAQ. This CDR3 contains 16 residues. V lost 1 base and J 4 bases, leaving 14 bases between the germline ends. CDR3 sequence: CASSLERARTYNEQFF. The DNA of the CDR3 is TGTGCCAGCAGCTTAGAACGAGCGAGAACATACAATGAGCAGTTCTTC. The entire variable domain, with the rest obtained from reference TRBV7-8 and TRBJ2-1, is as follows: GAGVSQSPRYKVAKRGQDVALRCDPISGHVSLFWYQQALGQGPEFLTYFQNEAQLDKSGLPSDRFFAERPEGSVSTLKIQRTQQEDSAVYLCASSLERARTYNEQFFGPGTRLTVL.

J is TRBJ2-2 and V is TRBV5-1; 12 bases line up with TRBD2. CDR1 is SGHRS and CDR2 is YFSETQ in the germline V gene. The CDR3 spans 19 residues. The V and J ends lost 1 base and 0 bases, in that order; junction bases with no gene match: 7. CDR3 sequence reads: CASSLSTRLAGANTGELFF. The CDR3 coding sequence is TGCGCCAGCAGCTTGAGTACCCGACTAGCGGGGGCGAACACCGGGGAGCTGTTTTTT.

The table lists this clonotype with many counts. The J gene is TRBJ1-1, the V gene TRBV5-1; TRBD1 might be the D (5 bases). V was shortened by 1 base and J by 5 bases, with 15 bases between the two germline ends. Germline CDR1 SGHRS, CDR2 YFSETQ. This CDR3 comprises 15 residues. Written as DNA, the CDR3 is TGCGCCAGCAGCTTGAATCAGGGTCAGGGTACTGAAGCTTTCTTT. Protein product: CASSLNQGQGTEAFF.

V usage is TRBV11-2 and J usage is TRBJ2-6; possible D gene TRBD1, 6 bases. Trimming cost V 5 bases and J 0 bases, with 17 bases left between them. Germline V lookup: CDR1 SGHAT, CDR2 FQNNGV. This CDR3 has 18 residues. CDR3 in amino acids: CASSPGTNKSSGANVLTF. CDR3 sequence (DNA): TGTGCCAGCAGCCCTGGGACAAATAAGAGCTCTGGGGCCAACGTCCTGACTTTC. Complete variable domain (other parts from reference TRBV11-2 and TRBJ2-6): EAGVAQSPRYKIIEKRQSVAFWCNPISGHATLYWYQQILGQGPKLLIQFQNNGVVDDSQLPKDRFSAERLKGVDSTLKIQPAKLEDSAVYLCASSPGTNKSSGANVLTFGAGSRLTVL.

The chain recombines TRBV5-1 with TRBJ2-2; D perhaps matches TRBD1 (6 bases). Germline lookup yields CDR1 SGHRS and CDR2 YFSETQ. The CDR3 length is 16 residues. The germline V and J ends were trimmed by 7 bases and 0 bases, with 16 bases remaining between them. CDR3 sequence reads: CASGQRFPANTGELFF. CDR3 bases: TGCGCCAGCGGACAGCGGTTCCCAGCGAACACCGGGGAGCTGTTTTTT.

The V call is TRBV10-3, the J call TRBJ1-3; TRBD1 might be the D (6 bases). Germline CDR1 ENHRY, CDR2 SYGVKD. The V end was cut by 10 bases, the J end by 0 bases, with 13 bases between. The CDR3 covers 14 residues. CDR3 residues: CATLRQASGNTIYF. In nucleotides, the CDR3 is TGTGCCACCCTGAGACAGGCCTCTGGAAACACCATATATTTT.

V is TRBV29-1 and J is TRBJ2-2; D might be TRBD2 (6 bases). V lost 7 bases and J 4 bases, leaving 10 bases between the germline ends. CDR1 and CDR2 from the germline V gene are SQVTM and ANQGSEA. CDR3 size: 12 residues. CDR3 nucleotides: TGCAGCGCTGGAGGGGCCACCGGGGAGCTGTTTTTT. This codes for CSAGGATGELFF.

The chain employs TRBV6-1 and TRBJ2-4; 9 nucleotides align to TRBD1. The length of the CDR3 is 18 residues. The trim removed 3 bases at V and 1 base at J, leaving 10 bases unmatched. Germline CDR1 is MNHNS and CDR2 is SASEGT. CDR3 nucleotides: TGTGCCAGCAGTGAGGCGACAGGGGGTTTAGGGGCCAAAAACATTCAGTACTTC. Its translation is CASSEATGGLGAKNIQYF.

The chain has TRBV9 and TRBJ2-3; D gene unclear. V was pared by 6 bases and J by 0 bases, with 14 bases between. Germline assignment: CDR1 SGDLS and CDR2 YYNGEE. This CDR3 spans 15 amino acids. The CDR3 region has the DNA TGTGCCAGCACCAAGAGGATTGGAAGCACAGATACGCAGTATTTT. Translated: CASTKRIGSTDTQYF.